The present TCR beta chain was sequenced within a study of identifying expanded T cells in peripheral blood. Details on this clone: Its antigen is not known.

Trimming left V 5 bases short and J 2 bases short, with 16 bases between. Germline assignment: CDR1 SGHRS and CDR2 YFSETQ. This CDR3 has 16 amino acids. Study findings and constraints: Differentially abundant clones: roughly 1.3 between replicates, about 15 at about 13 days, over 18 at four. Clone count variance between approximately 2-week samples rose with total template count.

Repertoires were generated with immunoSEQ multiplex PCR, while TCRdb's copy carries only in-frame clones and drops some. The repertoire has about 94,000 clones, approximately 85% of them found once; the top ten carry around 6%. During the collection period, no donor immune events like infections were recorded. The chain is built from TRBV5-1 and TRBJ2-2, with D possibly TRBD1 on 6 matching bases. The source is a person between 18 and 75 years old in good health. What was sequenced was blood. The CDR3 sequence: CASSPSTGYNTGELFF. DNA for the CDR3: TGCGCCAGCAGTCCCTCCACAGGGTATAACACCGGGGAGCTGTTTTTT.